These 13 T cell receptor beta chains were all obtained from the same sample, sequenced in a study of blood T cell repertoires in COVID-19. The repertoire was sequenced with immunoSEQ multiplex PCR; TCRdb's copy has only in-frame clones and lacks some. The sample contains about 150,000 clones, just over 85% of which appear only once. The source material was peripheral blood. The receptors derive from a man between 65 and 80 years old with acute or convalescent COVID-19.

The rearrangement joins TRBV7-9 to TRBJ2-1, with 7 bases fitting TRBD2. V was pared by 1 base and J by 2 bases, with 2 bases of the junction left unmatched. In germline, CDR1 is SEHNR, CDR2 FQNEAQ (reference sequence). CDR3 length equals 15 residues. The CDR3 DNA reads TGTGCCAGCAGCTTAGGGCGGGGGACCTACAATGAGCAGTTCTTC. Its protein product is CASSLGRGTYNEQFF.

This chain links TRBV13 with TRBJ2-7; 7 nucleotides line up with TRBD2. V was clipped by 5 bases and J by 0 bases; unmatched bases: 4. CDR3 size: 14 residues. Germline V gene lookup returns CDR1 PRHDT and CDR2 FYEKMQ (reference sequence). The CDR3 DNA reads as TGTGCCAGCAGCGGGAGGGACCGCTCCTACGAGCAGTACTTC. This codes for CASSGRDRSYEQYF. Supplemented by reference TRBV13 and TRBJ2-7, the full variable domain reads AAGVIQSPRHLIKEKRETATLKCYPIPRHDTVYWYQQGPGQDPQFLISFYEKMQSDKGSIPDRFSAQQFSDYHSELNMSSLELGDSALYFCASSGRDRSYEQYFGPGTRLTVT.

V gene TRBV28 combines with J gene TRBJ1-1; D is uncertain. The CDR3 is 14 residues long. Per germline, CDR1 MDHEN and CDR2 SYDVKM. V was trimmed by 5 bases and J by 4 bases, leaving 14 bases between them. The CDR3 sequence is CASSPQISGTEAFF. In DNA form, the CDR3 reads TGTGCCAGCAGTCCTCAAATTTCGGGCACTGAAGCTTTCTTT.

This chain joins TRBV7-2 and TRBJ1-4; unclear D gene. The V gene's germline CDR1 is SGHTA and CDR2 FQGNSA. Deletions cut 1 base from V and 8 bases from J, with 11 bases between. The CDR3 totals 14 residues. CDR3 nucleotides: TGTGCCAGCAGCTTAGGTCCGGCGGGGGAAAAACTGTTTTTT. Translating gives CASSLGPAGEKLFF.

This sequence joins TRBV6-2 or TRBV6-3 and TRBJ1-3; 7 positions match TRBD1. The CDR3 length is 18 residues. Germline CDR1 MNHEY, CDR2 SVGEGT. Unmatched junction bases numbered 8, after V lost 0 bases and J lost 0 bases. The CDR3 DNA sequence: TGTGCCAGCAGTTACTCGCCCGGACAGGCAAGCTCTGGAAACACCATATATTTT. Its protein product is CASSYSPGQASSGNTIYF.

This clone came up once. The chain employs TRBV5-4 and TRBJ2-5, with 9 bases matching TRBD1. This CDR3 is 15 amino acids long. The V gene end was trimmed by 0 bases and the J gene end by 3 bases; junction bases not matched to a gene: 3. The germline gives CDR1 SGHNT, CDR2 YYREEE (reference sequence). Here the CDR3 DNA reads TGTGCCAGCAGCTTGGGGGGACAGGGAAAAGAGACCCAGTACTTC. Translating it yields CASSLGGQGKETQYF.

In nucleotides, the CDR3 is TGTGCCTCCAAACCGGGACAGGGAGCTTGGGAGCAGTACTTC. It is translated as CASKPGQGAWEQYF. The gene calls are TRBV10-3 and TRBJ2-7, with 9 bases lining up with TRBD1. Germline V lookup: CDR1 ENHRY, CDR2 SYGVKD. CDR3 length: 14 amino acids. With 11 bases clipped from V and 7 bases from J, the junction kept 15 bases outside the gene matches.

V and J are TRBV6-4 and TRBJ1-1; no reliable D call. This CDR3 has 14 residues. Germline CDR1 and CDR2: MRHNA and SNTAGT. Trimming shortened V by 3 bases and J by 9 bases, and 17 bases separated the two germline ends. CDR3 nucleotides: TGTGCCAGCAGTGAGGAGGCCTCGGGCCGGAAAGCTTTCTTT. It yields the protein CASSEEASGRKAFF.

The chain is built from TRBV7-9 and TRBJ1-2; 7 bases match TRBD1. The CDR3 has 12 amino acids. In germline, CDR1 is SEHNR, CDR2 FQNEAQ (reference sequence). J lost 8 bases, V lost 3 bases, and 3 bases had no gene match. The CDR3 sequence is CASSFRGNGYTF. In nucleotides, the CDR3 is TGTGCCAGCAGCTTCAGGGGGAACGGCTACACCTTC.

V gene TRBV11-2 combines with J gene TRBJ1-1; weak D call: TRBD1 (5 bases). V dropped 1 base and J dropped 0 bases, with 15 bases sitting between them. The CDR3 runs 17 residues. Germline CDR1 is SGHAT and CDR2 is FQNNGV. This CDR3 is CASSLARTPAMNTEAFF. CDR3 in DNA: TGTGCCAGCAGCTTAGCACGGACACCAGCCATGAACACTGAAGCTTTCTTT. Looking up the rest from reference TRBV11-2 and TRBJ1-1 gives the full variable domain: EAGVAQSPRYKIIEKRQSVAFWCNPISGHATLYWYQQILGQGPKLLIQFQNNGVVDDSQLPKDRFSAERLKGVDSTLKIQPAKLEDSAVYLCASSLARTPAMNTEAFFGQGTRLTVV.

The chain links TRBV3-1 (or the pseudogene TRBV3-2) to TRBJ1-6, with D perhaps TRBD1 (5 bases). Germline CDR1 LGHDT, CDR2 YNNKEL (reference sequence). Trimming stripped 0 bases from V and 5 bases from J, with 11 bases between. The CDR3 is made up of 16 amino acids. CDR3 bases: TGTGCCAGCAGCCAAGATGGGGCAGGCAATAATTCACCCCTCCACTTT. Translated: CASSQDGAGNNSPLHF.

The chain carries TRBV7-3 and TRBJ2-2, with a weak D call TRBD2 (6 bases). V was pared by 4 bases and J by 0 bases, with 12 bases between. The CDR3 length is 16 residues. CDR1 and CDR2 (germline): SGHTA, FQGTGA. The CDR3, as DNA: TGTGCCAGCAGCTCCCAGCGGGTATCGAACACCGGGGAGCTGTTTTTT. It yields the protein CASSSQRVSNTGELFF.

CDR3 sequence (DNA): TGTGCCAGCAGCCGGACAGGGGGAGAAACAGATACGCAGTATTTT. Translated, it gives CASSRTGGETDTQYF. V and J are TRBV7-9 and TRBJ2-3, with 10 nucleotides matching TRBD1. From germline, CDR1 is SEHNR and CDR2 FQNEAQ (reference sequence). The ends lost 5 bases at V and 3 bases at J; junction bases unmatched: 5. The CDR3 extends over 15 amino acids.